These 4 T cell receptor beta chains came from one sample sequenced in a study of neurological immune-mediated disorders. One entry per CDR3 protein results from TCRdb running MiXCR on the 5' RACE reads. The sample yields 18,000 or so distinct CDR3 sequences, around a tenth seen once. The sample consisted of CD8+ T cells from blood. These receptors originate from a woman aged 45 to 65 in good health.

This clonotype was counted many times. CDR3 sequence reads: CSARAVGGGETQYF. Here the CDR3 DNA reads TGCAGTGCTAGAGCGGTGGGGGGGGGAGAGACCCAGTACTTC. The chain joins TRBV20-1 to TRBJ2-5; 7 nucleotides agree with TRBD2. CDR3 length: 14 residues. Germline CDR1 DFQATT, CDR2 SNEGSKA (reference sequence). V shed 1 base and J 4 bases; nucleotides not matched to a gene: 6.

This clonotype was picked up many times. The chain combines TRBV7-9 with TRBJ2-2; D might be TRBD2 (5 bases). The germline gives CDR1 SEHNR, CDR2 FQNEAQ (reference sequence). This CDR3 has 12 amino acids. V was trimmed by 2 bases and J by 15 bases, leaving 13 bases between them. CDR3 sequence reads: CASSLWWRKVFF. The CDR3 DNA sequence: TGTGCCAGCAGCTTATGGTGGAGGAAGGTGTTTTTT.

This clonotype has ten or more counts. This may be a read error, as it is one base from a much larger clone. The rearrangement joins TRBV5-6 to TRBJ2-7, with a tentative D call TRBD1 (6 bases). The CDR3 loop spans 14 amino acids. The V end lost 4 bases, the J end lost 5 bases, and 16 bases lay between the germline ends. Looked up from germline, CDR1 is SGHDT and CDR2 is YYEEEE. CDR3: CASSPLEGGNEQYF. CDR3 DNA: TGTGCCAGCAGCCCCCTGGAAGGGGGAAACGAGCAGTACTTC.

The gene calls are TRBV29-1 and TRBJ2-3; D gene ambiguous. Germline CDR1 and CDR2: SQVTM and ANQGSEA. V lost 5 bases, J lost 2 bases, and 11 bases lay in between. The CDR3 is made up of 13 amino acids. The DNA for the CDR3 is TGCAGCGTTCCGGGCCTTGTCACAGATACGCAGTATTTT. Its translation is CSVPGLVTDTQYF.